Listed here are 16 T cell receptor beta chains from one sample, sequenced in a study of a mutant IDH1 vaccine in newly diagnosed glioma. Time point reported: baseline, week 1 (first vaccination visit). Stated treatment: pre-vaccination baseline after standard-of-care therapy. TCRdb keeps only in-frame clones here, not all; method: immunoSEQ multiplex PCR. This sample has approximately 88,000 clones, with around four fifths found just once. This sample comprised PBMCs, obtained from a glioma patient treated with radiotherapy, temozolomide or both. The receptors come from a man aged 35-49 years with glioma.

This chain connects TRBV5-1 to TRBJ2-1; 11 positions agree with TRBD1. Germline CDR1 reads SGHRS; CDR2 reads YFSETQ. Losses at the gene ends were 3 bases for V and 3 bases for J; bases not matched to a gene: 11. This CDR3 comprises 18 residues. The CDR3 DNA sequence: TGCGCCAGCAGCTCCCAACCCCTGGACAGGGGGCGCTACAATGAGCAGTTCTTC. This gives the protein CASSSQPLDRGRYNEQFF.

V gene TRBV7-2 combines with J gene TRBJ2-7; weak D call: TRBD1 (8 bases). V dropped 5 bases and J dropped 2 bases, with 22 bases sitting between them. The CDR3 is 17 residues long. Germline CDR1 SGHTA, CDR2 FQGNSA. CDR3 sequence reads: CASSNGGGQARPYEQYF. In DNA form, the CDR3 reads TGTGCCAGCAGCAATGGGGGGGGACAGGCGAGACCCTACGAGCAGTACTTC.

With regard to this clone: The junction differs from germline at one of its ends, possibly a read error. The rearrangement links TRBV7-7 to TRBJ2-5; D may correspond to TRBD1 or TRBD2 (5 bases each). The CDR3 loop spans 15 amino acids. The germline gives CDR1 SSHAT, CDR2 FNYEAQ (reference sequence). This CDR3 is CASSLDGAGRETQYF. CDR3 nucleotide sequence: TGTGCTAGCAGCTTAGATGGGGCGGGCCGAGAGACCCAGTACTTC.

This clone was seen more than once but under ten times. The chain recombines TRBV4-1 with TRBJ2-7; D is perhaps TRBD2 (5 bases). V lost 4 bases, J lost 3 bases, and 16 bases lay in between. Germline V gene sequence: CDR1 MGHRA, CDR2 YSYEKL. CDR3 length equals 15 residues. This CDR3 reads CASSPSEREIYEQYF. The CDR3 DNA reads as TGCGCCAGCAGCCCCTCGGAGAGGGAGATCTACGAGCAGTACTTC.

This rearrangement joins TRBV18 to TRBJ2-5; 11 bases are a match to TRBD1. With V trimmed by 2 bases and J by 5 bases, 7 bases remained unmatched. The germline CDR1 and CDR2 sequences are KGHSH and LQKENI. The CDR3 has 16 residues. DNA of the CDR3: TGTGCCAGCTCACCAACCTCCGGGACAGGGGGTGAGACCCAGTACTTC. This encodes CASSPTSGTGGETQYF.

V usage is TRBV9 and J usage is TRBJ2-2; no clear D gene. Trimming pared 0 bases from V and 4 bases from J, leaving 4 bases between. There are 13 residues in the CDR3. Germline V gene data show CDR1 as SGDLS and CDR2 as YYNGEE. The CDR3 region has the DNA TGTGCCAGCAGCGTAGATGGCACCGGGGAGCTGTTTTTT. Translated: CASSVDGTGELFF.

The chain couples TRBV11-1 to TRBJ2-7; 7 nucleotides match TRBD1. Trimming removed 4 bases from V and 2 bases from J; junction bases left unmatched: 5. The length of the CDR3 is 14 residues. The V gene's germline CDR1 is SGHAT and CDR2 FQDESV (reference sequence). This chain's CDR3 is CASSWDSAAYEQYF. The CDR3 DNA reads TGTGCCAGCAGCTGGGACAGCGCGGCCTACGAGCAGTACTTC.

The genes are TRBV5-1 and TRBJ1-3; D might be TRBD1 (5 bases). The ends were cut back, 1 base at V and 4 bases at J, with 9 bases in the middle. The germline V gene encodes CDR1 SGHRS and CDR2 YFSETQ. The CDR3 length is 14 residues. The CDR3 DNA reads TGCGCCAGCAGCTTGCAGGGTTCAGGAAACACCATATATTTT. As protein: CASSLQGSGNTIYF. Using reference TRBV5-1 and TRBJ1-3 for the parts outside the CDR3, the full variable domain is KAGVTQTPRYLIKTRGQQVTLSCSPISGHRSVSWYQQTPGQGLQFLFEYFSETQRNKGNFPGRFSGRQFSNSRSEMNVSTLELGDSALYLCASSLQGSGNTIYFGEGSWLTVV.

Written as DNA, the CDR3 is TGTGCCAGCAGCCGGAGCGGGAGCCCTCCCTACGAGCAGTACTTC. Translating gives CASSRSGSPPYEQYF. This chain uses TRBV11-2 with TRBJ2-7; TRBD2 agrees at 8 bases. Germline trimming cut 5 bases from V and 2 bases from J; bases unmatched to any gene: 8. Germline loops: CDR1 SGHAT, CDR2 FQNNGV. CDR3 length equals 15 residues.

This chain links TRBV9 with TRBJ2-7; possible D gene TRBD1, 7 bases. CDR1 and CDR2 from the germline V gene are SGDLS and YYNGEE. The CDR3 has 13 amino acids. V shed 4 bases and J shed 6 bases, with 14 bases lying between them. The CDR3: CASSTGQEGEQYF. DNA for the CDR3: TGTGCCAGCAGCACCGGACAGGAGGGCGAGCAGTACTTC.

The chain is built from TRBV5-8 and TRBJ2-2; D gene ambiguous. The germline CDR1 and CDR2 sequences are SGHTS and YDEGEE. V dropped 4 bases and J dropped 5 bases, with 15 bases sitting between them. CDR3 length equals 15 residues. The CDR3 region is CASSPGDGRTGELFF. In DNA form, the CDR3 reads TGTGCCAGCAGCCCTGGTGATGGAAGAACCGGGGAGCTGTTTTTT. Based on the CDR3 plus reference TRBV5-8 and TRBJ2-2, the full variable domain is EAGVTQSPTHLIKTRGQQATLRCSPISGHTSVYWYQQALGLGLQFLLWYDEGEERNRGNFPPRFSGRQFPNYSSELNVNALELEDSALYLCASSPGDGRTGELFFGEGSRLTVL.

DNA for the CDR3: TGTGCCAGCTCACCTTCTCCGGACCCAAGGGTCCGAGGCTACACCTTC. Its protein is CASSPSPDPRVRGYTF. This chain links TRBV18 with TRBJ1-2, with unresolved D. The V end was cut by 3 bases, the J end by 8 bases, with 22 bases between. Germline-derived CDR1 and CDR2 are KGHSH and LQKENI. The CDR3 sequence is 16 residues long.

The rearrangement uses TRBV7-6 and TRBJ1-5; D unclear. Deletions cut 1 base from V and 3 bases from J, with 19 bases between. This CDR3 contains 18 residues. Looked up from germline, CDR1 is SGHVS and CDR2 is FNYEAQ. The CDR3 DNA follows: TGTGCCAGCAGCTTAGAGCCTCCTACGGATGGGATCAATCAGCCCCAGCATTTT. It yields the protein CASSLEPPTDGINQPQHF.

V gene TRBV9 combines with J gene TRBJ2-2, with TRBD2 matching 10 bases. This CDR3 has 15 amino acids. Per germline, CDR1 SGDLS and CDR2 YYNGEE. The trim removed 4 bases at V and 7 bases at J, leaving 7 bases unmatched. The DNA for the CDR3 is TGTGCCAGCAGCCCCCAGCGGGGGGGCCTCGGGGAGCTGTTTTTT. Translating gives CASSPQRGGLGELFF.

This rearrangement joins TRBV11-3 to TRBJ2-7; 11 bases are shared with TRBD1. With 5 bases clipped from V and 5 bases from J, the junction kept 5 bases outside the gene matches. The CDR3 contains 14 residues. The V gene's germline CDR1 is SGHNT and CDR2 YENEEA. DNA for the CDR3: TGTGCCAGCAGCCTCGGACAGGGGGCAGACGAGCAGTACTTC. Protein sequence: CASSLGQGADEQYF.

The chain carries TRBV7-2 and TRBJ1-2; D is possibly TRBD1 (6 bases). The germline V and J ends were trimmed by 7 bases and 6 bases, with 12 bases remaining between them. Germline V gene lookup returns CDR1 SGHTA and CDR2 FQGNSA. This CDR3 comprises 12 residues. The CDR3 sequence: CASTQGTDGYTF. The CDR3 bases are TGTGCCAGCACCCAGGGGACTGATGGCTACACCTTC.